This is a list of T cell receptor beta chains from one sample in a study of blood T cells in healthy people across ages. In TCRdb, the 5' RACE reads were re-called with MiXCR into one record per CDR3 protein. The table includes 1,500,000 or so distinct CDR3 sequences, roughly 43% detected once. The sample comprised blood. These receptors were obtained from a young woman in good health. The CDR3 runs from the conserved cysteine through the conserved F or W. The order of the fields is V gene, clone size, J gene, D gene, CDR3 DNA, CDR3 protein. D genes are given only for firm matches. Only some rows state a clone size, as once, few, many or a class for expanded clones.

V gene: TRBV7-9
clone size: -
J gene: TRBJ2-1
D gene: -
CDR3 DNA: TGTGCCAGCAGCTTGTCTCTTGGATACAATGAGCGGTTCTTC
CDR3 protein: CASSLSLGYNERFF

V gene: TRBV18
clone size: -
J gene: TRBJ2-3
D gene: -
CDR3 DNA: TGTGCCAGCTCACCACGGGCACTGAGCACAGATACGCAGTATTTT
CDR3 protein: CASSPRALSTDTQYF

V gene: TRBV21-1
clone size: -
J gene: TRBJ2-6
D gene: -
CDR3 DNA: TGTGCCAGCAGCAAAGTCAAGGAAGGACAGGGTGAGACTGGGGCCAACGTCCTGACTTTC
CDR3 protein: CASSKVKEGQGETGANVLTF

V gene: TRBV6-6
clone size: -
J gene: TRBJ2-7
D gene: -
CDR3 DNA: TGTGCCAGCAGTTACTTCGGAGGGTTCTACGAGCAGTACTTC
CDR3 protein: CASSYFGGFYEQYF

V gene: TRBV18
clone size: -
J gene: TRBJ2-5
D gene: TRBD2
CDR3 DNA: TGTGCCAGCTCACCACCTCTACTAGCGGGGGGGAATGAGCAGTACTTC
CDR3 protein: CASSPPLLAGGNEQYF

V gene: TRBV19
clone size: -
J gene: TRBJ2-1
D gene: -
CDR3 DNA: TGTGCCAGTAGTGCGGTGAGCTCCTACAATGAGCAGTTCTTC
CDR3 protein: CASSAVSSYNEQFF

V gene: TRBV29-1
clone size: -
J gene: TRBJ1-5
D gene: TRBD1
CDR3 DNA: TGCAGCGTTCAGGGGGGCACAGGGTTTGATCAGCCCCAGCATTTT
CDR3 protein: CSVQGGTGFDQPQHF

V gene: TRBV7-9
clone size: few
J gene: TRBJ2-5
D gene: TRBD1
CDR3 DNA: TGTGCCAGCAGCTTACAAGGGACAGGGAAGGAGACCCAGTACTTC
CDR3 protein: CASSLQGTGKETQYF

V gene: TRBV7-8
clone size: -
J gene: TRBJ2-7
D gene: TRBD1
CDR3 DNA: TGTGCCAGCAGCCTATTAACGCGGAGGGACAGGTCCTACGAGCAGTACTTC
CDR3 protein: CASSLLTRRDRSYEQYF

V gene: TRBV4-3
clone size: -
J gene: TRBJ2-1
D gene: TRBD2
CDR3 DNA: TGCGCCAGCAGCCAAGATAGGCCTAGCGGGAGGCTCAATGAGCAGTTCTTC
CDR3 protein: CASSQDRPSGRLNEQFF

V gene: TRBV11-3
clone size: -
J gene: TRBJ2-5
D gene: -
CDR3 DNA: TGTGCCGGCAGCGCAGACAGCCTTCAAGAGACCCAGTACTTC
CDR3 protein: CAGSADSLQETQYF

V gene: TRBV12-3/TRBV12-4
clone size: -
J gene: TRBJ2-3
D gene: -
CDR3 DNA: TGTGCCAGCAGTTCTGGGGGTCCAGATACGCAGTATTTT
CDR3 protein: CASSSGGPDTQYF

V gene: TRBV5-1
clone size: many
J gene: TRBJ2-6
D gene: -
CDR3 DNA: TGCGCCAGCAGCCGCCGAGACTTCTCTGGGGCCAACGTCCTGACTTTC
CDR3 protein: CASSRRDFSGANVLTF

V gene: TRBV20-1
clone size: few
J gene: TRBJ2-1
D gene: -
CDR3 DNA: TGCAGTGCTAGTTTGCGGATAGACTACAATGAGCAGTTCTTC
CDR3 protein: CSASLRIDYNEQFF

V gene: TRBV29-1
clone size: few
J gene: TRBJ1-1
D gene: TRBD1
CDR3 DNA: TGCAGCGCCCAGGGGGGTCAGAACACTGAAGCTTTCTTT
CDR3 protein: CSAQGGQNTEAFF

V gene: TRBV20-1
clone size: few
J gene: TRBJ2-7
D gene: TRBD1
CDR3 DNA: TGCAGTGCAACGAGGGGGCAGGGGGCTAACGAGCAGTACTTC
CDR3 protein: CSATRGQGANEQYF

V gene: TRBV20-1
clone size: -
J gene: TRBJ2-3
D gene: -
CDR3 DNA: TGCAGTGCCCCCGGACAGCACATGGATACGCAGTATTTT
CDR3 protein: CSAPGQHMDTQYF

V gene: TRBV15
clone size: -
J gene: TRBJ2-4
D gene: TRBD2
CDR3 DNA: TGTGCCACCAGCAAGCAGAGAACCGGGAGGGCCTCCAAAAACATTCAGTACTTC
CDR3 protein: CATSKQRTGRASKNIQYF

V gene: TRBV4-1
clone size: few
J gene: TRBJ2-7
D gene: TRBD1
CDR3 DNA: TGCGCCAGCAGCCAAGATTTTAAGACAGGGGGCCTAAACGAGCAGTACTTC
CDR3 protein: CASSQDFKTGGLNEQYF

V gene: TRBV5-5
clone size: many
J gene: TRBJ1-2
D gene: -
CDR3 DNA: TGTGCCAGCAGAGCCGGGACGGACTATGGCTACACCTTC
CDR3 protein: CASRAGTDYGYTF

V gene: TRBV12-3/TRBV12-4
clone size: -
J gene: TRBJ1-5
D gene: -
CDR3 DNA: TGTGCCAGCAGTTTCGGGATAGGGAATCAGCCCCAGCATTTT
CDR3 protein: CASSFGIGNQPQHF

V gene: TRBV27
clone size: few
J gene: TRBJ2-7
D gene: -
CDR3 DNA: TGTGCCAGCAGTGTATCACAGCACTACGAGCAGTACTTC
CDR3 protein: CASSVSQHYEQYF

V gene: TRBV7-2
clone size: -
J gene: TRBJ2-7
D gene: TRBD1
CDR3 DNA: TGTGCCAGCAGCTTAGAGCCGGGACAGGGGTTCAATGAGCAGTACTTC
CDR3 protein: CASSLEPGQGFNEQYF